These 26 T cell receptor beta chains were all obtained from the same sample, sequenced in a study of shared clonotypes between healthy human individuals. Measured with immunoSEQ multiplex PCR; TCRdb has only the in-frame clones, and not every one. The repertoire has about 2.4 million clones, around 94% of them found once; the top ten carry about 0.13%. Sequencing was done on a sample of naive CD4+ T cells sorted from blood. Documented subset: CD45RA+ positively selected. These receptors were collected from a man aged 18-30 years in good health.

The J gene is TRBJ2-4, the V gene TRBV19; 15 bases fit TRBD2. The V gene end was trimmed by 5 bases and the J gene end by 5 bases; junction bases not matched to a gene: 1. CDR1 is LNHDA, CDR2 SQIVND, per germline (reference sequence). The CDR3 totals 15 residues. CDR3 coding DNA: TGTGCCAGTAGTGGACTAGCGGGAGGGGAAAACATTCAGTACTTC. As protein: CASSGLAGGENIQYF.

The chain combines TRBV4-1 with TRBJ1-1; no clear D. The V gene lost 1 base and the J gene lost 6 bases, with 15 bases spanning the gap. The CDR3 loop spans 15 amino acids. In germline, CDR1 is MGHRA, CDR2 YSYEKL. The CDR3 DNA reads TGCGCCAGCAGCCAAGTTTCCGGGGATCTGGCTGAAGCTTTCTTT. Its translation is CASSQVSGDLAEAFF.

This rearrangement joins TRBV4-2 to TRBJ2-3; D not certain. This CDR3 is built from 13 residues. The germline V gene has CDR1 LGHNA and CDR2 YNFKEQ. Trimming cost V 4 bases and J 4 bases, with 9 bases left between them. CDR3 in DNA: TGTGCCAGCAGCCCTTCCGGCTCAGATACGCAGTATTTT. It codes for CASSPSGSDTQYF.

The chain recombines TRBV2 with TRBJ2-3; 8 positions agree with TRBD2. The CDR3 contains 14 residues. Germline CDR1 is SNHLY and CDR2 is FYNNEI. With V trimmed by 8 bases and J by 3 bases, 7 bases remained unmatched. In DNA form, the CDR3 reads TGTGCCAGCGGGCTAGCGGGTAGTACAGATACGCAGTATTTT. It encodes CASGLAGSTDTQYF. The full variable domain, its missing parts supplied by reference TRBV2 and TRBJ2-3, is EPEVTQTPSHQVTQMGQEVILRCVPISNHLYFYWYRQILGQKVEFLVSFYNNEISEKSEIFDDQFSVERPDGSNFTLKIRSTKLEDSAMYFCASGLAGSTDTQYFGPGTRLTVL.

V gene TRBV5-1 combines with J gene TRBJ1-3; unclear D gene. The CDR3 has 15 amino acids. Germline values: CDR1 SGHRS, CDR2 YFSETQ. Trimming took 2 bases from V and 3 from J, leaving 12 bases between them. CDR3 nucleotide sequence: TGCGCCAGCAGCTTAACGGGAGGAGTTGGAAACACCATATATTTT. This gives the protein CASSLTGGVGNTIYF. The full variable domain, in which reference TRBV5-1 and TRBJ1-3 provide the parts outside the CDR3, is KAGVTQTPRYLIKTRGQQVTLSCSPISGHRSVSWYQQTPGQGLQFLFEYFSETQRNKGNFPGRFSGRQFSNSRSEMNVSTLELGDSALYLCASSLTGGVGNTIYFGEGSWLTVV.

The V and J genes are TRBV14 and TRBJ2-3, with 10 nucleotides matching TRBD2. The ends lost 3 bases at V and 2 bases at J; junction bases unmatched: 8. Germline assignment: CDR1 SGHDN and CDR2 FVKESK. This CDR3 region has 17 residues. CDR3 residues: CASSHYLSGGATDTQYF. Here the CDR3 DNA reads TGTGCCAGCAGCCATTACTTAAGCGGGGGGGCCACAGATACGCAGTATTTT.

With respect to this clone: Other DNA sequences in the sample encode the same CDR3. This chain joins TRBV7-9 and TRBJ1-6; no definite D call. The V and J ends lost 3 bases and 5 bases respectively, with 5 bases between them. The CDR3 length is 13 residues. From germline, CDR1 is SEHNR and CDR2 FQNEAQ (reference sequence). This CDR3 reads CASSLGNNSPLHF. CDR3 nucleotides: TGTGCCAGCAGCTTGGGGAATAATTCACCCCTCCACTTT.

The chain carries TRBV30 and TRBJ1-6, with D perhaps matching TRBD1 (5 bases). CDR1 and CDR2 (germline): GTSNPN, SVGIG (reference sequence). The V end lost 7 bases, the J end lost 3 bases, and 13 bases lay between the germline ends. This CDR3 is built from 14 residues. The CDR3 loop reads CASDTDSYNSPLHF. The DNA of the CDR3 is TGTGCCTCGGACACAGATAGCTATAATTCACCCCTCCACTTT.

V gene TRBV7-8 combines with J gene TRBJ2-1; 9 bases are shared with TRBD1. This CDR3 contains 14 residues. Germline trimming cut 6 bases from V and 6 bases from J; bases unmatched to any gene: 6. The germline gives CDR1 SGHVS, CDR2 FQNEAQ. CDR3 nucleotides: TGTGCCAGCAGGGACAGGGGAGTTAGCAATGAGCAGTTCTTC. Its translation is CASRDRGVSNEQFF.

The J gene is TRBJ1-2, the V gene TRBV19; maybe TRBD1 (5 bases). Germline CDR1 LNHDA, CDR2 SQIVND (reference sequence). Trimming shortened V by 5 bases and J by 6 bases, and 22 bases separated the two germline ends. The CDR3 is made up of 16 amino acids. The CDR3 here is CASSSPRDRFFDGYTF. The CDR3 DNA reads TGTGCCAGTAGTTCCCCCCGGGACCGGTTTTTCGATGGCTACACCTTC.

The gene calls are TRBV29-1 and TRBJ1-2; 7 bases match TRBD1. J gave up 8 bases and V 6 bases, and 12 bases lay outside the gene matches. The CDR3 totals 13 residues. CDR1 and CDR2 (germline): SQVTM, ANQGSEA. As DNA, the CDR3 is TGCAGCGTCATCAAACAGGGGATGAGCGGCTACACCTTC. Its protein product is CSVIKQGMSGYTF.

The gene calls are TRBV2 and TRBJ2-7, with 9 bases identical to TRBD2. Per germline, CDR1 SNHLY and CDR2 FYNNEI. With V trimmed by 6 bases and J by 2 bases, 5 bases remained unmatched. The CDR3 extends over 14 amino acids. CDR3 amino acids: CASSVAGDAYEQYF. The DNA for the CDR3 is TGTGCCAGCAGCGTAGCGGGGGATGCCTACGAGCAGTACTTC.

The chain employs TRBV25-1 and TRBJ2-1; 11 bases map to TRBD2. Germline V CDR1 and CDR2: MGHDK, SYGVNS. This CDR3 region has 16 residues. V trimming: 2 bases; J trimming: 6 bases; junction bases outside the gene matches: 6. The CDR3 loop is CASSEGGLAGGNEQFF. The CDR3 DNA reads TGTGCCAGCAGTGAAGGGGGGCTAGCGGGAGGCAATGAGCAGTTCTTC.

The rearrangement uses TRBV7-2 and TRBJ1-2; D might be TRBD1 (6 bases). Looked up from germline, CDR1 is SGHTA and CDR2 is FQGNSA. This CDR3 contains 15 residues. Trimming took off 1 base at V and 2 bases at J, with 11 bases between the two ends. In DNA, the CDR3 is TGTGCCAGCAGCTTAGAACCCACAGGGAACTATGGCTACACCTTC. Residues: CASSLEPTGNYGYTF. Together with reference TRBV7-2 and TRBJ1-2, the CDR3 gives the full variable domain: GAGVSQSPSNKVTEKGKDVELRCDPISGHTALYWYRQSLGQGLEFLIYFQGNSAPDKSGLPSDRFSAERTGGSVSTLTIQRTQQEDSAVYLCASSLEPTGNYGYTFGSGTRLTVV.

The chain is built from TRBV27 and TRBJ2-7; TRBD2 aligns across 8 bases. The ends lost 5 bases at V and 5 bases at J; junction bases unmatched: 17. The CDR3 contains 17 residues. Germline CDR1 is MNHEY and CDR2 is SMNVEV (reference sequence). The CDR3 nucleotides are TGTGCCAGCAGTCCCAAAGGACTAGCACGAATGTCCCACGAGCAGTACTTC. Protein sequence: CASSPKGLARMSHEQYF.

The rearrangement joins TRBV28 to TRBJ1-6; the match to TRBD1 covers 9 bases. Per germline, CDR1 MDHEN and CDR2 SYDVKM. This CDR3 has 14 residues. V shed 5 bases, J shed 10 bases, and the junction held 6 bases outside the gene matches. CDR3 coding DNA: TGTGCCAGCAGTACAGGGACAGGGCCATCACCCCTCCACTTT. Its protein is CASSTGTGPSPLHF.

A few counts support this clone. This chain joins TRBV5-5 and TRBJ2-7; the match to TRBD1 covers 7 bases. The CDR3 consists of 15 residues. Germline CDR1 SGHKS, CDR2 YYEKEE (reference sequence). V shed 0 bases, J shed 2 bases, and the junction held 5 bases outside the gene matches. The chain's CDR3 is CASSLAGTATYEQYF. As DNA, the CDR3 is TGTGCCAGCAGCTTGGCCGGGACAGCTACCTACGAGCAGTACTTC.

The chain has TRBV4-1 and TRBJ1-2, with D unresolved. This CDR3 comprises 15 residues. V gave up 0 bases and J gave up 2 bases, with 10 bases separating them. CDR1 is MGHRA, CDR2 YSYEKL, per germline. DNA for the CDR3: TGCGCCAGCAGCCAAGATACTGCCATGAACTATGGCTACACCTTC. Amino acids: CASSQDTAMNYGYTF.

This chain connects TRBV21-1 to TRBJ2-7; the tabulated D call, TRBD2, remains unverified against the DNA. TRBV21-1 is an annotated pseudogene. The CDR3 has 16 residues. CDR3 DNA: TGTGCCAGCAGCGACTCAATACGCACGGGGTCCTACGAGCAGTACTTC. Amino acid sequence: CASSDSIRTGSYEQYF.

The V and J genes are TRBV19 and TRBJ1-2; TRBD1 matches at 9 bases. CDR1 and CDR2 from the germline V gene are LNHDA and SQIVND (reference sequence). The V and J ends lost 5 bases and 2 bases, in that order; junction bases with no gene match: 6. This CDR3 comprises 15 residues. The CDR3 DNA reads as TGTGCCAGTAGTGACCAACAGGGGGCAAACTATGGCTACACCTTC. Translating it yields CASSDQQGANYGYTF.

The chain recombines TRBV29-1 with TRBJ1-1; 11 bases agree with TRBD1. The CDR3 consists of 15 residues. CDR1 and CDR2 from the germline V gene are SQVTM and ANQGSEA. Trimming at V came to 5 bases and at J to 4 bases, leaving 9 bases not matched to a gene. This chain's CDR3 is CSVKLRDRGSTEAFF. The CDR3 DNA reads as TGCAGCGTTAAACTCCGGGACAGGGGGTCCACTGAAGCTTTCTTT.

This clone occurred once. The chain links TRBV19 to TRBJ1-1; possible D gene TRBD1, 5 bases. Trimming cost V 8 bases and J 1 base, with 14 bases left between them. Germline V lookup: CDR1 LNHDA, CDR2 SQIVND (reference sequence). This CDR3 spans 14 amino acids. Here the CDR3 DNA reads TGTGCCAGTTCTTTCGGCGGGGGGAACACTGAAGCTTTCTTT. Its translation: CASSFGGGNTEAFF.

This clone has a single count. This rearrangement joins TRBV5-1 to TRBJ2-3, with 7 positions matching TRBD2. With 1 base clipped from V and 4 bases from J, the junction kept 6 bases outside the gene matches. This CDR3 is built from 15 residues. Germline CDR1 reads SGHRS; CDR2 reads YFSETQ. The CDR3 bases are TGCGCCAGCAGCTTGCGGGGGGATGGGGCAGATACGCAGTATTTT. It codes for CASSLRGDGADTQYF. Variable domain in full (rest from reference TRBV5-1 and TRBJ2-3): KAGVTQTPRYLIKTRGQQVTLSCSPISGHRSVSWYQQTPGQGLQFLFEYFSETQRNKGNFPGRFSGRQFSNSRSEMNVSTLELGDSALYLCASSLRGDGADTQYFGPGTRLTVL.

This clone was seen only a few times. The same CDR3 can be traced to other DNA sequences in this sample. The chain combines TRBV20-1 with TRBJ2-1; no definite D call. The germline V gene encodes CDR1 DFQATT and CDR2 SNEGSKA (reference sequence). CDR3 length: 10 residues. Trimming stripped 1 base from V and 8 bases from J, with 3 bases between. This CDR3 is CSARADEQFF. CDR3 sequence (DNA): TGCAGTGCTAGAGCGGATGAGCAGTTCTTC.

This clone was recorded a few times. The J gene is TRBJ2-7, the V gene TRBV27; D ambiguous. Germline values: CDR1 MNHEY, CDR2 SMNVEV (reference sequence). The CDR3 is 9 amino acids. Deletions cut 6 bases from V and 5 bases from J, with 2 bases between. Here the CDR3 DNA reads TGTGCCAGCAGCCACGAGCAGTACTTC. It codes for CASSHEQYF.

This chain joins TRBV10-1 and TRBJ2-5; 8 bases fit TRBD1. The CDR3 covers 16 residues. Germline V lookup: CDR1 WNHNN, CDR2 SYGVQD (reference sequence). J gave up 5 bases and V 6 bases, and 14 bases lay outside the gene matches. The CDR3 loop is CASSQHWTGPWETQYF. The CDR3 coding sequence is TGCGCCAGCAGCCAACACTGGACAGGGCCGTGGGAGACCCAGTACTTC.